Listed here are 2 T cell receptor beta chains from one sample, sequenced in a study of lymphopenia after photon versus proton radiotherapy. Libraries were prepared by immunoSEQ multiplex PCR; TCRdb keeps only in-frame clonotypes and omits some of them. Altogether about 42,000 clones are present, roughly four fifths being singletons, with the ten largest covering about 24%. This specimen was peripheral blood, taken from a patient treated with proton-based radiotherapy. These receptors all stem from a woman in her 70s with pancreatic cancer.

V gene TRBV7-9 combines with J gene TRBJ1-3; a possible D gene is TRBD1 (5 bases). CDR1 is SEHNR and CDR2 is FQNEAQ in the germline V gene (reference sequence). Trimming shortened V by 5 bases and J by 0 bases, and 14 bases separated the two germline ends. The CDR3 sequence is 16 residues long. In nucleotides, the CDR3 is TGTGCCAGCAGCCCGATGACAGTCTTCTCTGGAAACACCATATATTTT. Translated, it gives CASSPMTVFSGNTIYF.

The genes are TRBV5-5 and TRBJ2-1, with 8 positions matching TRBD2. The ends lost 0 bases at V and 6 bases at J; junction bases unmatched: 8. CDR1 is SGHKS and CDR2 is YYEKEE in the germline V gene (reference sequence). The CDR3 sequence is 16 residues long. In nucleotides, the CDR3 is TGTGCCAGCAGCTTGGGGGTCGGGAGGGCCAGCAATGAGCAGTTCTTC. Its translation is CASSLGVGRASNEQFF.